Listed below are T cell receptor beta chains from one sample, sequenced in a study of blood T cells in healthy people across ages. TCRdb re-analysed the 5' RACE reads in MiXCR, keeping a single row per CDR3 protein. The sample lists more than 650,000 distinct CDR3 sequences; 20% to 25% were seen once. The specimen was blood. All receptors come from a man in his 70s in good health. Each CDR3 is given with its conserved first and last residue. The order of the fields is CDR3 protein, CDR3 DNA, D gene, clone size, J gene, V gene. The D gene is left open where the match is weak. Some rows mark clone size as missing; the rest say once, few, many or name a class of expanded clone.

cdr3_aa: CSARKGTAGSTIYF
cdr3_nt: TGCAGTGCTAGGAAAGGGACGGCTGGAAGCACCATATATTTT
d_call: .
clone_size: .
j_call: TRBJ1-3
v_call: TRBV20-1

cdr3_aa: CASSSDRGRDGYTF
cdr3_nt: TGTGCCAGCAGTTCCGACAGGGGGCGTGATGGCTACACCTTC
d_call: TRBD1
clone_size: once
j_call: TRBJ1-2
v_call: TRBV6-1

cdr3_aa: CSVGAGQRLAGGPEQFF
cdr3_nt: TGCAGCGTAGGGGCTGGCCAAAGACTAGCGGGAGGGCCCGAGCAGTTCTTC
d_call: TRBD2
clone_size: .
j_call: TRBJ2-1
v_call: TRBV29-1

cdr3_aa: CASSTHQGVDYGYTF
cdr3_nt: TGTGCCAGTAGTACACACCAGGGGGTCGACTATGGCTACACCTTC
d_call: TRBD1
clone_size: .
j_call: TRBJ1-2
v_call: TRBV19

cdr3_aa: CASSYSTGGGTEAFF
cdr3_nt: TGTGCCAGCAGTTACTCGACTGGGGGAGGCACTGAAGCTTTCTTT
d_call: .
clone_size: .
j_call: TRBJ1-1
v_call: TRBV6-5

cdr3_aa: CASSLFSAYYGYTF
cdr3_nt: TGTGCCAGCAGTTTGTTCTCCGCTTACTATGGCTACACCTTC
d_call: .
clone_size: few
j_call: TRBJ1-2
v_call: TRBV12-3/TRBV12-4

cdr3_aa: CSGRAFRADTQYF
cdr3_nt: TGCAGCGGGAGGGCATTTCGGGCAGATACGCAGTATTTT
d_call: .
clone_size: many
j_call: TRBJ2-3
v_call: TRBV29-1

cdr3_aa: CASSPSGQGSWNTEAFF
cdr3_nt: TGCGCCAGCAGCCCCTCTGGGCAGGGAAGTTGGAACACTGAAGCTTTCTTT
d_call: .
clone_size: few
j_call: TRBJ1-1
v_call: TRBV4-1

cdr3_aa: CASSDPLGQDFNYGYTF
cdr3_nt: TGTGCCAGCAGCGACCCACTGGGACAGGATTTTAACTATGGCTACACCTTC
d_call: TRBD1
clone_size: .
j_call: TRBJ1-2
v_call: TRBV9

cdr3_aa: CASSSRLNTEAFF
cdr3_nt: TGTGCCAGCAGTTCCAGATTGAACACTGAAGCTTTCTTT
d_call: .
clone_size: many
j_call: TRBJ1-1
v_call: TRBV5-1

cdr3_aa: CASSQQGTGGYTF
cdr3_nt: TGTGCCAGCAGCCAGCAGGGTACGGGGGGCTACACCTTC
d_call: .
clone_size: few
j_call: TRBJ1-2
v_call: TRBV11-2

cdr3_aa: CASSFHRETDTQYF
cdr3_nt: TGCGCCAGCAGCTTCCACAGGGAGACAGATACGCAGTATTTT
d_call: .
clone_size: .
j_call: TRBJ2-3
v_call: TRBV5-1

cdr3_aa: CASTRGSGNTIYF
cdr3_nt: TGTGCCAGCACGCGAGGCTCTGGAAACACCATATATTTT
d_call: .
clone_size: many
j_call: TRBJ1-3
v_call: TRBV6-5

cdr3_aa: CASTLLGSLGTEAFF
cdr3_nt: TGTGCCAGCACCCTACTCGGCAGTTTGGGAACTGAAGCTTTCTTT
d_call: .
clone_size: .
j_call: TRBJ1-1
v_call: TRBV28

cdr3_aa: CASSLGTSGFNEQFF
cdr3_nt: TGTGCCAGCAGTTTGGGGACTAGCGGGTTCAATGAGCAGTTCTTC
d_call: TRBD2
clone_size: .
j_call: TRBJ2-1
v_call: TRBV12-3/TRBV12-4

cdr3_aa: CASSLNIGGSYGYTF
cdr3_nt: TGCGCCAGCAGCTTGAATATAGGGGGCTCCTATGGCTACACCTTC
d_call: TRBD1
clone_size: .
j_call: TRBJ1-2
v_call: TRBV5-1

cdr3_aa: CASSELAGGLEQYF
cdr3_nt: TGTGCCAGCAGCGAACTAGCGGGGGGACTCGAGCAGTACTTC
d_call: TRBD2
clone_size: few
j_call: TRBJ2-7
v_call: TRBV7-8

cdr3_aa: CSVDHLATTYNEQFF
cdr3_nt: TGCAGCGTTGACCATCTAGCGACCACCTACAATGAGCAGTTCTTC
d_call: .
clone_size: few
j_call: TRBJ2-1
v_call: TRBV29-1

cdr3_aa: CASTLSRTGWDEQYF
cdr3_nt: TGTGCCAGCACCCTATCCCGGACAGGCTGGGACGAGCAGTACTTC
d_call: TRBD1
clone_size: few
j_call: TRBJ2-7
v_call: TRBV6-6

cdr3_aa: CASSQSNQPQHF
cdr3_nt: TGTGCCAGCAGCCAAAGCAATCAGCCCCAGCATTTT
d_call: .
clone_size: .
j_call: TRBJ1-5
v_call: TRBV7-2

cdr3_aa: CASSPRDRTFPRKGEAFF
cdr3_nt: TGTGCCAGCAGCCCACGGGACAGGACGTTCCCCAGGAAGGGTGAAGCTTTCTTT
d_call: TRBD1
clone_size: .
j_call: TRBJ1-1
v_call: TRBV9

cdr3_aa: CASRRQGMNTEAFF
cdr3_nt: TGTGCCAGCAGACGACAGGGGATGAACACTGAAGCTTTCTTT
d_call: TRBD1
clone_size: many
j_call: TRBJ1-1
v_call: TRBV12-3/TRBV12-4

cdr3_aa: CASSRGTSGENEQFF
cdr3_nt: TGCGCCAGCAGCCGAGGGACTAGCGGGGAGAATGAGCAGTTCTTC
d_call: TRBD2
clone_size: .
j_call: TRBJ2-1
v_call: TRBV5-1

cdr3_aa: CASGLGLAGGPDTQYF
cdr3_nt: TGCGCCAGCGGCCTCGGACTAGCGGGGGGGCCAGATACGCAGTATTTT
d_call: TRBD2
clone_size: .
j_call: TRBJ2-3
v_call: TRBV5-1

cdr3_aa: CSVGSGSNGYNEQFF
cdr3_nt: TGCAGTGTGGGTAGCGGGAGTAATGGCTACAATGAGCAGTTCTTC
d_call: TRBD2
clone_size: few
j_call: TRBJ2-1
v_call: TRBV20-1

cdr3_aa: CSVEDPPRGVGGYTF
cdr3_nt: TGCAGCGTTGAAGATCCTCCCAGGGGGGTCGGTGGCTACACCTTC
d_call: TRBD1
clone_size: few
j_call: TRBJ1-2
v_call: TRBV29-1

cdr3_aa: CASSSGQGGRYEKLFF
cdr3_nt: TGCGCCAGCAGCTCTGGACAGGGGGGAAGATATGAAAAACTGTTTTTT
d_call: TRBD1
clone_size: .
j_call: TRBJ1-4
v_call: TRBV5-1

cdr3_aa: CASSFDRTSGVVLMGETQYF
cdr3_nt: TGCGCCAGCAGCTTTGACAGGACTAGCGGGGTCGTTTTGATGGGCGAGACCCAGTACTTC
d_call: TRBD2
clone_size: .
j_call: TRBJ2-5
v_call: TRBV5-1

cdr3_aa: CASSPTGLFTDTQYF
cdr3_nt: TGTGCCAGCAGCCCAACGGGGCTATTCACAGATACGCAGTATTTT
d_call: .
clone_size: .
j_call: TRBJ2-3
v_call: TRBV7-2

cdr3_aa: CASSRDRGLGTEAFF
cdr3_nt: TGTGCCAGCAGCCGAGACAGGGGGCTTGGCACTGAAGCTTTCTTT
d_call: TRBD1
clone_size: .
j_call: TRBJ1-1
v_call: TRBV5-5